Shown below are 31 T cell receptor beta chains from a single sample sequenced in a study of blood T cell repertoires in COVID-19 (dated by TCRdb to the early 2020s). Libraries were constructed by the immunoSEQ multiplex PCR assay. This immuneACCESS table, as held by TCRdb, lists in-frame sequences with V and J called but not all clones. Of the missing ones, under half trace to an unresolved V gene in checked studies; the others have no known cause. The sample table lists hundreds of thousands of clones, about 90% of them with a count of one. The biggest ten clones account for over 0.95% of the sample. The specimen sequenced was PBMCs or T cells enriched from blood (not recorded which). Receptor source: a man in his thirties or forties who had recovered from COVID-19.

The chain employs TRBV9 and TRBJ2-7, with 11 bases that match TRBD1. Germline V gene data show CDR1 as SGDLS and CDR2 as YYNGEE. This CDR3 is built from 14 residues. V lost 6 bases and J lost 3; bases outside the gene matches: 5. The CDR3 is CASNTGTGGYEQYF. CDR3 bases: TGTGCCAGCAATACCGGGACAGGGGGCTACGAGCAGTACTTC. Variable domain in full (rest from reference TRBV9 and TRBJ2-7): DSGVTQTPKHLITATGQRVTLRCSPRSGDLSVYWYQQSLDQGLQFLIQYYNGEERAKGNILERFSAQQFPDLHSELNLSSLELGDSALYFCASNTGTGGYEQYFGPGTRLTVT.

This chain links TRBV5-8 with TRBJ1-1; possible D gene TRBD1, 6 bases. The V gene's germline CDR1 is SGHTS and CDR2 YDEGEE. This CDR3 has 15 amino acids. V was cut by 0 bases and J by 2 bases, with 11 bases left in between. The CDR3 loop is CASSLGWTANTEAFF. The DNA of the CDR3 is TGTGCCAGCAGCTTGGGATGGACAGCAAACACTGAAGCTTTCTTT. Complete variable domain (other parts from reference TRBV5-8 and TRBJ1-1): EAGVTQSPTHLIKTRGQQATLRCSPISGHTSVYWYQQALGLGLQFLLWYDEGEERNRGNFPPRFSGRQFPNYSSELNVNALELEDSALYLCASSLGWTANTEAFFGQGTRLTVV.

A single count supports this clone. The chain carries TRBV24-1 and TRBJ1-1; a possible D gene is TRBD1 (6 bases). Per the germline V gene, CDR1 is KGHDR and CDR2 is SFDVKD. This CDR3 comprises 11 residues. The V end was cut by 5 bases, the J end by 8 bases, with 8 bases between. In DNA form, the CDR3 reads TGTGCCACCAGTGCGGGGGGCGAAGCTTTCTTT. Translation: CATSAGGEAFF.

In DNA form, the CDR3 reads TGTGCCAGCAGTTCGGGGGTTTATAATGGAAACGGGGAGCTGTTTTTT. It codes for CASSSGVYNGNGELFF. This chain joins TRBV27 and TRBJ2-2; D might be TRBD2 (6 bases). The germline V and J ends were trimmed by 4 bases and 7 bases, with 19 bases remaining between them. The CDR3 runs to 16 residues. Looked up from germline, CDR1 is MNHEY and CDR2 is SMNVEV (reference sequence).

The chain links TRBV5-6 to TRBJ1-3, with a tentative D call TRBD1 (5 bases). Trimming removed 4 bases from V and 0 bases from J, with 11 bases in between. The CDR3 extends over 15 amino acids. Germline loops: CDR1 SGHDT, CDR2 YYEEEE. CDR3 sequence (DNA): TGTGCCAGCAGCCTGGGACTGAACTCTGGAAACACCATATATTTT. The encoded protein is CASSLGLNSGNTIYF.

In its sample, this clone was seen once. V gene TRBV6-1 combines with J gene TRBJ1-5; D not resolved. The CDR3 covers 14 residues. Between the trimmed V and J ends, which lost 0 bases and 2 bases, there was a span of 5 bases. The germline V gene has CDR1 MNHNS and CDR2 SASEGT. CDR3 residues: CASSEAGRNQPQHF. In DNA, the CDR3 is TGTGCCAGCAGTGAAGCTGGGCGCAATCAGCCCCAGCATTTT.

This clone was found a few times. The CDR3 loop is CSVGQGRNYGYTF. The CDR3 DNA reads as TGCAGCGTTGGACAGGGCCGTAACTATGGCTACACCTTC. This rearrangement joins TRBV29-1 to TRBJ1-2; TRBD1 agrees at 7 bases. Germline V lookup: CDR1 SQVTM, CDR2 ANQGSEA. Trimming removed 4 bases from V and 1 base from J; junction bases left unmatched: 3. This CDR3 comprises 13 residues.

The rearrangement joins TRBV13 to TRBJ1-1; D call uncertain. Germline-derived CDR1 and CDR2 are PRHDT and FYEKMQ (reference sequence). This CDR3 has 15 residues. Deletions cut 2 bases from V and 4 bases from J, with 14 bases between. Here the CDR3 DNA reads TGTGCCAGCAGCTTATCGGAGGGTATGGGCACTGAAGCTTTCTTT. The encoded protein is CASSLSEGMGTEAFF.

This rearrangement joins TRBV27 to TRBJ1-2, with 12 bases fitting TRBD1. The germline V gene has CDR1 MNHEY and CDR2 SMNVEV (reference sequence). The J segment lost 5 bases and the V segment lost 4 bases, leaving 14 bases of the junction unmatched. The CDR3 has 18 residues. CDR3 sequence: CASSSRDRGRSLTYGYTF. For the CDR3, the DNA is TGTGCCAGCAGTTCGAGGGACAGGGGGCGATCCCTTACTTATGGCTACACCTTC.

The gene calls are TRBV7-2 and TRBJ2-3; TRBD2 is a possible D gene (6 bases). V dropped 1 base and J dropped 4 bases, with 12 bases sitting between them. This CDR3 spans 15 amino acids. Germline V gene lookup returns CDR1 SGHTA and CDR2 FQGNSA. CDR3 amino acids: CASSLEASVADTQYF. The CDR3 nucleotides read TGTGCCAGCAGCTTAGAGGCTAGCGTCGCAGATACGCAGTATTTT.

V usage is TRBV3-1 (or the pseudogene TRBV3-2) and J usage is TRBJ2-4, with 14 bases matching TRBD2. V lost 0 bases to trimming and J lost 1 base; unmatched junction nucleotides: 5. The CDR3 is made up of 19 amino acids. Looked up from germline, CDR1 is LGHDT and CDR2 is YNNKEL (reference sequence). The DNA for the CDR3 is TGTGCCAGCAGCCAAGAAGGACTAGCGGGAGGTAGGGCCAAAAACATTCAGTACTTC. It yields the protein CASSQEGLAGGRAKNIQYF.

This clone was counted a single time. This chain joins TRBV28 and TRBJ1-2, with a weak D call TRBD1 (5 bases). Between the trimmed V and J ends, which lost 5 bases and 6 bases, there was a span of 16 bases. Germline loops: CDR1 MDHEN, CDR2 SYDVKM. The CDR3 spans 14 residues. The CDR3 region has the DNA TGTGCCAGCAGTCCTCCAGCGGGGCACAATGGCTACACCTTC. Translation gives CASSPPAGHNGYTF.

Only one count was recorded for this clone. Other nucleotide sequences in the sample specify the same CDR3. The chain combines TRBV11-2 with TRBJ2-5; 12 bases are shared with TRBD2. Germline V lookup: CDR1 SGHAT, CDR2 FQNNGV. The CDR3 spans 14 residues. Germline trimming cut 6 bases from V and 5 bases from J; bases unmatched to any gene: 4. CDR3 amino acids: CASSLAGGRETQYF. CDR3 sequence (DNA): TGTGCCAGCAGTCTAGCGGGGGGGCGCGAGACCCAGTACTTC.

The V and J genes are TRBV18 and TRBJ1-1, with 8 positions matching TRBD1. The CDR3 sequence is 18 residues long. Germline lookup yields CDR1 KGHSH and CDR2 LQKENI. V was pared by 6 bases and J by 0 bases, with 15 bases of the junction left unmatched. The CDR3 DNA sequence: TGTGCCAGCTCCCTTTTTGACAGGGGATTGTATTTGAACACTGAAGCTTTCTTT. As protein: CASSLFDRGLYLNTEAFF.

The CDR3 loop is CASSADRARTLGYGYTF. For the CDR3, the DNA is TGTGCCAGCAGCGCAGACAGGGCCCGAACCCTGGGCTATGGCTACACCTTC. This chain joins TRBV7-2 and TRBJ1-2, with TRBD1 matching 7 bases. CDR3 length: 17 residues. J was trimmed by 4 bases and V by 5 bases; bases with no gene match: 16. The germline CDR1 and CDR2 sequences are SGHTA and FQGNSA.

V is TRBV7-9 and J is TRBJ2-7; 12 positions match TRBD2. Germline V gene sequence: CDR1 SEHNR, CDR2 FQNEAQ (reference sequence). V was clipped by 5 bases and J by 0 bases; unmatched bases: 14. The CDR3 spans 19 residues. CDR3 DNA sequence: TGTGCCAGCAGCCGGGGGGCTAGCGGGAGGGCCTTGAGCTCCTACGAGCAGTACTTC. Amino acids: CASSRGASGRALSSYEQYF.

V is TRBV7-8 and J is TRBJ2-1; 15 bases match TRBD2. V shed 3 bases, J shed 4 bases, and the junction held 4 bases outside the gene matches. Germline CDR1 SGHVS, CDR2 FQNEAQ. This CDR3 is built from 17 residues. CDR3 in DNA: TGTGCCAGCAGCTTGGGACTAGCGGGGGGCCTGTACAATGAGCAGTTCTTC. Encoded protein: CASSLGLAGGLYNEQFF.

The chain joins TRBV19 to TRBJ2-3; 10 bases are shared with TRBD2. After removal of 7 bases from V and 0 bases from J, the junction contained 10 bases not matched to a gene. CDR1 is LNHDA and CDR2 is SQIVND in the germline V gene (reference sequence). The CDR3 consists of 17 residues. The CDR3 region has the DNA TGTGCCAGTACCCCCGGACTAGCGGCAATTAGCACAGATACGCAGTATTTT. Protein sequence: CASTPGLAAISTDTQYF.

Of note for this clone: Other DNA sequences of this sample code for an identical CDR3. J is TRBJ2-7 and V is TRBV4-3; D gene unclear. Per germline, CDR1 LGHNA and CDR2 YSLEER. The CDR3 runs 14 residues. V lost 1 base, J lost 3 bases, and 10 bases lay in between. CDR3 bases: TGCGCCAGCAGCCAAGGACTCGGAGACTACGAGCAGTACTTC. Protein sequence: CASSQGLGDYEQYF.

The chain has TRBV15 and TRBJ2-3, with 7 bases aligning to TRBD1. Losses at the gene ends were 4 bases for V and 1 base for J; bases not matched to a gene: 8. Germline-derived CDR1 and CDR2 are LNHNV and YYDKDF (reference sequence). The CDR3 spans 16 residues. This chain's CDR3 is CATSTRQGRGTDTQYF. CDR3 sequence (DNA): TGTGCCACCAGCACCCGACAGGGTCGGGGCACAGATACGCAGTATTTT.

The gene calls are TRBV6-2 or TRBV6-3 and TRBJ2-1; a weak D match, TRBD1 (5 bases). Germline V CDR1 and CDR2: MNHEY, SVGEGT. V gave up 2 bases and J gave up 5 bases, with 10 bases separating them. This CDR3 comprises 14 residues. The CDR3 region has the DNA TGTGCCAGCAGTTACCTCCCACAGGACAATGAGCAGTTCTTC. Translated: CASSYLPQDNEQFF.

This sequence joins TRBV25-1 and TRBJ1-6; D possibly corresponds to TRBD1 (6 bases). CDR3 length equals 16 residues. Trimming pared 2 bases from V and 5 bases from J, leaving 13 bases between. Germline lookup yields CDR1 MGHDK and CDR2 SYGVNS. The CDR3 loop reads CASSEAGAGNNSPLHF. Here the CDR3 DNA reads TGTGCCAGCAGTGAAGCGGGGGCAGGGAATAATTCACCCCTCCACTTT.

J is TRBJ1-2 and V is TRBV18, with TRBD1 as a possible D gene (5 bases). Trimming cost V 2 bases and J 2 bases, with 15 bases left between them. CDR3 size: 16 residues. CDR1 is KGHSH, CDR2 LQKENI, per germline. DNA for the CDR3: TGTGCCAGCTCACCATCAAATATAGACAGCAACTATGGCTACACCTTC. Translation gives CASSPSNIDSNYGYTF.

A single count supports this clone. The chain joins TRBV11-2 to TRBJ2-1; 13 nucleotides line up with TRBD2. There are 16 residues in the CDR3. From germline, CDR1 is SGHAT and CDR2 FQNNGV. The V segment lost 4 bases and the J segment 5 bases; nucleotides outside the gene matches: 5. The CDR3 loop is CASSSRTSGGDNEQFF. Written as DNA, the CDR3 is TGTGCCAGCAGCTCCAGGACTAGCGGGGGTGACAATGAGCAGTTCTTC.

V and J are TRBV28 and TRBJ2-1; 13 nucleotides align to TRBD2. The germline V gene has CDR1 MDHEN and CDR2 SYDVKM. This CDR3 has 16 residues. Trimming took 3 bases from V and 6 from J; bases not matched to a gene: 5. In DNA form, the CDR3 reads TGTGCCAGCAGTTTCGTGCGGACTAGCGGGAGCAATGAGCAGTTCTTC. The encoded protein is CASSFVRTSGSNEQFF.

The chain employs TRBV11-2 and TRBJ1-2; D is possibly TRBD1 (5 bases). The CDR3 is made up of 15 amino acids. The germline V and J ends were trimmed by 3 bases and 8 bases, with 19 bases remaining between them. Germline V gene data show CDR1 as SGHAT and CDR2 as FQNNGV. The CDR3 DNA follows: TGTGCCAGCAGCTTTGGACGGGGGGAGTATAGGGGCTACACCTTC. It yields the protein CASSFGRGEYRGYTF.

The chain couples TRBV11-1 to TRBJ2-3; TRBD2 might be the D (5 bases). Looked up from germline, CDR1 is SGHAT and CDR2 is FQDESV (reference sequence). This CDR3 has 16 residues. Between the trimmed V and J ends, which lost 4 bases and 2 bases, there was a span of 16 bases. The CDR3 region is CASSSGGRASTDTQYF. CDR3 nucleotides: TGTGCCAGCAGCTCCGGCGGGCGGGCGTCCACAGATACGCAGTATTTT. Drawing the rest from reference TRBV11-1 and TRBJ2-3, the complete variable domain is EAEVAQSPRYKITEKSQAVAFWCDPISGHATLYWYRQILGQGPELLVQFQDESVVDDSQLPKDRFSAERLKGVDSTLKIQPAELGDSAMYLCASSSGGRASTDTQYFGPGTRLTVL.

This clone has only a few counts. J is TRBJ1-5 and V is TRBV19; a weak D match, TRBD1 (6 bases). Germline CDR1 LNHDA, CDR2 SQIVND (reference sequence). With 6 bases removed from V and 0 bases from J, the gap between germline ends came to 12 bases. This CDR3 contains 15 residues. In DNA, the CDR3 is TGTGCCAGTAGCTCCAGGACAGATAGCAATCAGCCCCAGCATTTT. The encoded protein is CASSSRTDSNQPQHF. The variable domain in full, with the rest retrieved from reference TRBV19 and TRBJ1-5, is DGGITQSPKYLFRKEGQNVTLSCEQNLNHDAMYWYRQDPGQGLRLIYYSQIVNDFQKGDIAEGYSVSREKKESFPLTVTSAQKNPTAFYLCASSSRTDSNQPQHFGDGTRLSIL.

On this clone: Other nucleotide sequences in the sample specify the same CDR3. DNA of the CDR3: TGTGCCAGCAGCTTAGGGACTCCGGGGGAGACCCAGTACTTC. As protein: CASSLGTPGETQYF. The chain couples TRBV7-2 to TRBJ2-5; D might be TRBD2 (5 bases). V lost 1 base, J lost 5 bases, and 11 bases lay in between. The CDR3 contains 14 residues. Germline V gene lookup returns CDR1 SGHTA and CDR2 FQGNSA.

V usage is TRBV2 and J usage is TRBJ2-5; perhaps TRBD1 as D (6 bases). The CDR3 is made up of 14 amino acids. Between the trimmed V and J ends, which lost 2 bases and 2 bases, there was a span of 9 bases. Germline V gene data show CDR1 as SNHLY and CDR2 as FYNNEI. This CDR3 is CASSEYREQETQYF. In DNA form, the CDR3 reads TGTGCCAGCAGTGAATACAGGGAGCAAGAGACCCAGTACTTC.

This clone showed up just once. The gene calls are TRBV21-1 and TRBJ2-6; TRBD1 was called by the table and not checked on the DNA. TRBV21-1 is classified as a pseudogene. CDR3 length: 22 residues. The CDR3 region has the DNA TGTGCCAGCAGCAAAAGGGGGTCGGGACAGGGTCCACTGAGGTCCGGGGCCAACGTCCTGACTTTC. As protein: CASSKRGSGQGPLRSGANVLTF.